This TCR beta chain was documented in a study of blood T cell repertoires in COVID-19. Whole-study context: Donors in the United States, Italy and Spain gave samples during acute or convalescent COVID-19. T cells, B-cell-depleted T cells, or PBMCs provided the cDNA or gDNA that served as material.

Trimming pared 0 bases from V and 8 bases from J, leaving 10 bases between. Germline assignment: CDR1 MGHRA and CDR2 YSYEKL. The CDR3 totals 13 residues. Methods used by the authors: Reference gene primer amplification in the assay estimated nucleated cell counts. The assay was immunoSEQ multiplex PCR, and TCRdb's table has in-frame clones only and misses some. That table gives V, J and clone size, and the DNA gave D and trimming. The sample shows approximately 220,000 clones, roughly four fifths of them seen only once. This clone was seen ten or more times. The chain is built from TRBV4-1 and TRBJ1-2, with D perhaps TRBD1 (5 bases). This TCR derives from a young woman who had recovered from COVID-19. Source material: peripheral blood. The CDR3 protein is CASSQDREEGYTF. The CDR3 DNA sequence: TGCGCCAGCAGCCAAGACAGGGAAGAGGGCTACACCTTC.